Sequencing of this T cell receptor (beta chain) was carried out in a study of PD-L1 blockade in urothelial cancer. Across the whole study: The researchers analyzed blood 3 weeks (second dose) and 6 weeks after treatment start.

Into every PCR, synthetic TCR analog templates were spiked. The repertoire was sequenced with immunoSEQ multiplex PCR; TCRdb's copy has only in-frame clones and lacks some. The sample shows approximately 110,000 clones, approximately 85% of them seen only once. CDR3 length: 15 residues. V shed 2 bases, J shed 4 bases, and the junction held 7 bases outside the gene matches. CDR1 is GTSNPN, CDR2 SVGIG, per germline (reference sequence). The chain employs TRBV30 and TRBJ1-3; 8 bases are a match to TRBD1. This receptor was taken from a man between 45 and 60 years old with urothelial cancer. The sequencing used PBMCs, collected around atezolizumab (anti-PD-L1) treatment. CDR3 coding DNA: TGTGCCTGGAGTCCCAGGGGGCTCGGCGGAAACACCATATATTTT. Its translation: CAWSPRGLGGNTIYF.